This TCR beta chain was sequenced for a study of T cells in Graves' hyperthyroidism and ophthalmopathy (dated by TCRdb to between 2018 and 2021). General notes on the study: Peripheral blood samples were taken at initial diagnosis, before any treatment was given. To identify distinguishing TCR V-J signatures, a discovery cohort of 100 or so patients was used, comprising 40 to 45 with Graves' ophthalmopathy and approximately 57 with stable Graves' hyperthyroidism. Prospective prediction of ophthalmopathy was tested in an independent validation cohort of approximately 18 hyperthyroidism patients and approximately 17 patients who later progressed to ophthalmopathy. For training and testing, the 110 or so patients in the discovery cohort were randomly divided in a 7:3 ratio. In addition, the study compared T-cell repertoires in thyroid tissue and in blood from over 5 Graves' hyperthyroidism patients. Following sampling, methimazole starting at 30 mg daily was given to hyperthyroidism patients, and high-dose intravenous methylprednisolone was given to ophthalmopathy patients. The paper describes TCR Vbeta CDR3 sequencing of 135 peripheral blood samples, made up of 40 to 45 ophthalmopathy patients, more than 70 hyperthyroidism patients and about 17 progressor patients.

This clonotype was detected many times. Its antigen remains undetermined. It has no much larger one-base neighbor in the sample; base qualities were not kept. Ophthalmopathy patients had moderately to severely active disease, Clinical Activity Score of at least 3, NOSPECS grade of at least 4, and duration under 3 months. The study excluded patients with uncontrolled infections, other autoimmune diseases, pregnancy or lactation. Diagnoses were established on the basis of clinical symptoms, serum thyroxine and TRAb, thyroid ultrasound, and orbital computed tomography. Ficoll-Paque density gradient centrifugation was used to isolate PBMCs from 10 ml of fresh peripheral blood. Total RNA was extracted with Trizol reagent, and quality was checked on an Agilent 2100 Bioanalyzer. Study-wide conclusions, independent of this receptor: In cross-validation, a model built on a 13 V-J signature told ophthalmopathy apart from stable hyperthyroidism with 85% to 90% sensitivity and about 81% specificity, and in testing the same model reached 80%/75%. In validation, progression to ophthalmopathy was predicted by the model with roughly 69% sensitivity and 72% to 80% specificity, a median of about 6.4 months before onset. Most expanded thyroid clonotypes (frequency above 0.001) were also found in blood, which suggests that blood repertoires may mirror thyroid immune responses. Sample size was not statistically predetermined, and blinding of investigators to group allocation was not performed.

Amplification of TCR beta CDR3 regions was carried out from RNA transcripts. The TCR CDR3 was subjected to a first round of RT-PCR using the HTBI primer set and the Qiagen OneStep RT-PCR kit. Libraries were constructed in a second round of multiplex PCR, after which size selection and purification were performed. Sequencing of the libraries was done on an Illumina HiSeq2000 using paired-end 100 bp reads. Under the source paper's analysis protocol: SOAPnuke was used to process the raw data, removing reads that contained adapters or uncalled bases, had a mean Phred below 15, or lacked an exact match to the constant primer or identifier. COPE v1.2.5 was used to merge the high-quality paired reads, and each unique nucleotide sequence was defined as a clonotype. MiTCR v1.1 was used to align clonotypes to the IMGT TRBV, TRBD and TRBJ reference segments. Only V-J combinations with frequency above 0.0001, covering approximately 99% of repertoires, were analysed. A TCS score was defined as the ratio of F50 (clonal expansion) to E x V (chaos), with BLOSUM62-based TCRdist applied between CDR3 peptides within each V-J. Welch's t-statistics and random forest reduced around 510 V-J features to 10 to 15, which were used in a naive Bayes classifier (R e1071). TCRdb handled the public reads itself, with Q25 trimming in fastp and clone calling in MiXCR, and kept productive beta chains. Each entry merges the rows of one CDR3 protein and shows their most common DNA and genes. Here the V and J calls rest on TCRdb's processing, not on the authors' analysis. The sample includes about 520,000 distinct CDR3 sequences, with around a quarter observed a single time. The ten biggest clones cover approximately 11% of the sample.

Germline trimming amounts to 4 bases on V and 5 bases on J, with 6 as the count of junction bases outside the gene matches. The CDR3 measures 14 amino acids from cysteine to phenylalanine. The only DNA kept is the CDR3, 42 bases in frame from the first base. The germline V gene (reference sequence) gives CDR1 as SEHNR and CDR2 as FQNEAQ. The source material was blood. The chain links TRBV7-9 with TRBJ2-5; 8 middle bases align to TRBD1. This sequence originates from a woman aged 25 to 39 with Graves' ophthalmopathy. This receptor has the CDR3 CASSSDRVWETQYF. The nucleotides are TGTGCCAGCAGCTCGGACAGGGTTTGGGAGACCCAGTACTTC. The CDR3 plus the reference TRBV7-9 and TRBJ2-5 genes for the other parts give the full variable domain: DTGVSQNPRHKITKRGQNVTFRCDPISEHNRLYWYRQTLGQGPEFLTYFQNEAQLEKSRLLSDRFSAERPKGSFSTLEIQRTEQGDSAMYLCASSSDRVWETQYFGPGTRLLVL.